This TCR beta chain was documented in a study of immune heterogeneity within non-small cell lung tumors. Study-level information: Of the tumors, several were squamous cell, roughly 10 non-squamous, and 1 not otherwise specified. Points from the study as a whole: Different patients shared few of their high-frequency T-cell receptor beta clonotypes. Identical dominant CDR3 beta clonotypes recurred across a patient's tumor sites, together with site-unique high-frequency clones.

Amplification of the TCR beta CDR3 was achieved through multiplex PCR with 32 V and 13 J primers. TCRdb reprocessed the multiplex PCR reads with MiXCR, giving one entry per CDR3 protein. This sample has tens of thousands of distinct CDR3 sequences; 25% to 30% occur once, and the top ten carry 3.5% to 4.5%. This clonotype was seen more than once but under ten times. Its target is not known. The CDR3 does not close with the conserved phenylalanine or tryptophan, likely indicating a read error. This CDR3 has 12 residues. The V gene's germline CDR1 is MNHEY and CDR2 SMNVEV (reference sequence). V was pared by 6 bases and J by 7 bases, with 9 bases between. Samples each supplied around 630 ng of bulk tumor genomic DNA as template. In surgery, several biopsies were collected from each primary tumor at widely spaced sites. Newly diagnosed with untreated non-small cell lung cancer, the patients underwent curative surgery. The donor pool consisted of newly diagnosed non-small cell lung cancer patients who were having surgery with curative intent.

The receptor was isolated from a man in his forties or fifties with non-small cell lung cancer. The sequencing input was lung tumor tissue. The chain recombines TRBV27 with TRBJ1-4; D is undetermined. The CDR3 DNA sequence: TGTGCCAGCAGCCTTCCGGGTGAAAAACTGTTTCTT. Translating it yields CASSLPGEKLFL.